What follows is one TCR beta chain and its context. The sample originates from a study of T cell responses to AZD1222 COVID-19 vaccine. This table comes from immunoSEQ multiplex PCR, and its TCRdb copy is limited to in-frame clones, with some not included. Of about 170,000 clones listed, 87% were seen once; the top ten hold around 0.99%. Germline-derived CDR1 and CDR2 are MNHEY and SVGEGT. The CDR3 has 11 amino acids. V lost 4 bases, J lost 9 bases, and 6 bases lay in between. The sequence came from an adult who received the AZD1222 COVID-19 vaccine. The starting material was peripheral blood, obtained 28 days after the second AZD1222 dose. This chain links TRBV6-2 or TRBV6-3 with TRBJ2-2; no reliable D call. CDR3 coding DNA: TGTGCCAGCAGTTTGACCTGGGAGCTGTTTTTT. Protein: CASSLTWELFF.